This TCR beta chain is from a study of radiation and T cells in renal cell carcinoma. The CDR3 spans 15 residues. The V and J ends lost 1 base and 6 bases, in that order; junction bases with no gene match: 7. The germline V gene has CDR1 ENHRY and CDR2 SYGVKD. Treatment defined: treatment-naive control, cytoreductive nephrectomy. Sequencing used immunoSEQ multiplex PCR; TCRdb keeps in-frame clones, though not all of them. The table shows about 3,700 clones, with roughly 70% occurring only once. J is TRBJ1-2 and V is TRBV10-3, with 8 bases matching TRBD1. The sequence was obtained from a man aged 45 to 65 with renal cell carcinoma. The source was tumor tissue, collected from a patient whose treatment was nephrectomy without radiotherapy. Here the CDR3 reads CAISEWGRTGNGYTF. CDR3 bases: TGTGCCATCAGTGAGTGGGGGCGGACAGGGAATGGCTACACCTTC.